Following are 13 T cell receptor beta chains from one sample sequenced in a study of early T cells in non-severe SARS-CoV-2 infection. TCRdb itself ran the 5' RACE reads through MiXCR, one entry per CDR3 protein. Of tens of thousands of distinct CDR3 sequences in the sample, over 9% were seen once. Sequencing was carried out using whole blood. These receptors all stem from an adult who was a healthcare worker with PCR-confirmed SARS-CoV-2 infection or an uninfected control (not recorded which).

The chain has TRBV9 and TRBJ1-2; possible D gene TRBD1, 5 bases. Trimming cost V 4 bases and J 5 bases, with 15 bases left between them. The CDR3 covers 14 residues. Per germline, CDR1 SGDLS and CDR2 YYNGEE. Written as DNA, the CDR3 is TGTGCCAGCAGCCCCGTTCGTGGGGGGTATGGCTACACCTTC. It specifies CASSPVRGGYGYTF. Full variable domain (rest looked up from reference TRBV9 and TRBJ1-2): DSGVTQTPKHLITATGQRVTLRCSPRSGDLSVYWYQQSLDQGLQFLIQYYNGEERAKGNILERFSAQQFPDLHSELNLSSLELGDSALYFCASSPVRGGYGYTFGSGTRLTVV.

The table lists this clonotype with many counts. This chain connects TRBV4-2 to TRBJ2-7; 8 nucleotides line up with TRBD2. The CDR3 extends over 14 amino acids. Trimming removed 4 bases from V and 0 bases from J; junction bases left unmatched: 2. Germline V gene sequence: CDR1 LGHNA, CDR2 YNFKEQ. The CDR3 is CASSPGGSSYEQYF. The CDR3 region has the DNA TGTGCCAGCAGCCCGGGGGGGAGCTCCTACGAGCAGTACTTC.

DNA of the CDR3: TGTGCCAGAAGCCCAGGGGGCAGGTCGGACACTGAAGCTTTCTTT. It specifies CARSPGGRSDTEAFF. This chain uses TRBV5-3 with TRBJ1-1, with 8 bases identical to TRBD1. TRBV5-3 is an ORF; its function is uncertain. The V gene end was trimmed by 4 bases and the J gene end by 3 bases; junction bases not matched to a gene: 8. There are 15 residues in the CDR3.

V usage is TRBV12-3 or TRBV12-4 and J usage is TRBJ1-1; 7 positions agree with TRBD1. V was clipped by 5 bases and J by 6 bases; unmatched bases: 6. This CDR3 contains 13 residues. CDR3 nucleotide sequence: TGTGCCAGCAGTCTGACAGGGAGTCCTGAAGCTTTCTTT. Residues: CASSLTGSPEAFF.

This clonotype has more than one count but fewer than ten. The CDR3: CASSYLSEVQYTQYF. The CDR3 coding sequence is TGTGCCAGCAGTTACCTTTCAGAAGTACAGTATACGCAGTATTTT. V and J are TRBV6-5 and TRBJ2-3; D call uncertain. Trimming cost V 2 bases and J 7 bases, with 16 bases left between them. Germline V lookup: CDR1 MNHEY, CDR2 SVGAGI. The CDR3 consists of 15 residues.

This clonotype has just a few counts. The V gene is TRBV7-2, the J gene TRBJ2-2; D is uncertain. The CDR3 totals 16 residues. Trimming took 1 base from V and 0 from J, leaving 9 bases between them. The germline CDR1 and CDR2 sequences are SGHTA and FQGNSA. CDR3 residues: CASSLVPPSNTGELFF. The CDR3 DNA follows: TGTGCCAGCAGCTTAGTACCACCCTCGAACACCGGGGAGCTGTTTTTT.

This sequence joins TRBV9 and TRBJ1-2; no firm D call. CDR1 SGDLS and CDR2 YYNGEE come from the germline V gene. The CDR3 covers 13 residues. Between the trimmed V and J ends, which lost 2 bases and 5 bases, there was a span of 10 bases. Here the CDR3 DNA reads TGTGCCAGCAGCGTCGGAGAAAATTATGGCTACACCTTC. This encodes CASSVGENYGYTF.

This chain joins TRBV10-3 and TRBJ1-2; 8 bases are shared with TRBD1. Germline assignment: CDR1 ENHRY and CDR2 SYGVKD. The trim removed 4 bases at V and 3 bases at J, leaving 10 bases unmatched. The CDR3 runs to 16 residues. CDR3 nucleotide sequence: TGTGCCATCAGTGTTCAGGGGGCCGGCCTAGACTATGGCTACACCTTC. It is translated as CAISVQGAGLDYGYTF.

In this sample, this clonotype turned up a few times. The J gene is TRBJ2-5, the V gene TRBV4-3; D remains unclear. Germline-derived CDR1 and CDR2 are LGHNA and YSLEER. This CDR3 has 18 residues. The ends were cut back, 0 bases at V and 2 bases at J, with 19 bases in the middle. DNA of the CDR3: TGCGCCAGCAGCCAAGATTTCTTTTCGTTTGGCGAGCAAGAGACCCAGTACTTC. Translating it yields CASSQDFFSFGEQETQYF.

This clonotype was observed a few times. The V and J genes are TRBV12-3 or TRBV12-4 and TRBJ1-2; D may be TRBD1 (5 bases). Trimming took off 5 bases at V and 2 bases at J, with 21 bases between the two ends. CDR3 length: 17 residues. CDR3 in DNA: TGTGCCAGCAGTCTCCAGGGCCGGGCAGGTCAGAACTATGGCTACACCTTC. Its translation is CASSLQGRAGQNYGYTF.

The gene calls are TRBV6-2 or TRBV6-3 and TRBJ2-3, with D perhaps assigned TRBD1 or TRBD2 (5 bases each). V lost 7 bases, J lost 4 bases, and 9 bases lay in between. Per germline, CDR1 MNHEY and CDR2 SVGEGT. The CDR3 is 12 amino acids. This CDR3 reads CASKRGADTQYF. The CDR3, as DNA: TGTGCCAGCAAGAGGGGTGCAGATACGCAGTATTTT.

This clonotype was recorded many times. The chain uses TRBV18 and TRBJ2-5, with 8 bases lining up with TRBD1. J gave up 5 bases and V 1 base, and 15 bases lay outside the gene matches. The CDR3 consists of 18 residues. Germline V gene data show CDR1 as KGHSH and CDR2 as LQKENI. CDR3 DNA sequence: TGTGCCAGCTCACCACGCAGGTTGTACGACAGGGGCTGGGAGACCCAGTACTTC. Its protein product is CASSPRRLYDRGWETQYF.

V is TRBV11-2 and J is TRBJ1-1; D is undetermined. The CDR3 length is 16 residues. Germline V gives CDR1 SGHAT, CDR2 FQNNGV. Trimming left V 0 bases short and J 1 base short, with 12 bases between. This CDR3 is CASSLDRPIPNTEAFF. The CDR3 bases are TGTGCCAGCAGCTTAGACAGGCCAATCCCGAACACTGAAGCTTTCTTT.